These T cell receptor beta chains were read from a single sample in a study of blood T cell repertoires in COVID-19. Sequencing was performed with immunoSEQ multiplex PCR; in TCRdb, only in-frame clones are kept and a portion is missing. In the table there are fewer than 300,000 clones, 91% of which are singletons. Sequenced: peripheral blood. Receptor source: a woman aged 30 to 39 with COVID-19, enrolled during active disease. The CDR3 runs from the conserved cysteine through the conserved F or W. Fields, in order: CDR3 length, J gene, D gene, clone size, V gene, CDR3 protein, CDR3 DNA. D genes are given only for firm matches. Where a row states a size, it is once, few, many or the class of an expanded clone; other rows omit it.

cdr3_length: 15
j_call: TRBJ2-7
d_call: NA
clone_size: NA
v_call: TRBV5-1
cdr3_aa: CASSLEGGLVYEQYF
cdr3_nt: TGCGCCAGCAGCTTGGAGGGGGGGCTTGTCTACGAGCAGTACTTC

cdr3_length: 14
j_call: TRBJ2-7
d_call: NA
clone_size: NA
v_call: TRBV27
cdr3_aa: CASSFDRMTYEQYF
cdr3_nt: TGTGCCAGCAGTTTCGACAGGATGACCTACGAGCAGTACTTC

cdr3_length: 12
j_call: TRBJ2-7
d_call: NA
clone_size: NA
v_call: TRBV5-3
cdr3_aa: CARSEQSYEQYF
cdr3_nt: TGTGCCAGAAGCGAACAGAGCTACGAGCAGTACTTC

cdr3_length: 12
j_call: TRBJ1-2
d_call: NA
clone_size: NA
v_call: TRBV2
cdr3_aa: CAGSERGYGYTF
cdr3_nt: TGTGCCGGTTCTGAGCGGGGATATGGCTACACCTTC

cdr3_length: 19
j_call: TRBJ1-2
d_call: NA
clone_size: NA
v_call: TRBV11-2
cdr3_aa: CASSYPPAGAIKTNYGYTF
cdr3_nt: TGTGCCAGCAGCTACCCCCCCGCAGGGGCCATTAAAACTAACTATGGCTACACCTTC

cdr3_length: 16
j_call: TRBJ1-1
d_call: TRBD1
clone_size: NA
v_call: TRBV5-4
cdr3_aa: CASSWDRGRLNTEAFF
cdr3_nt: TGTGCCAGCAGCTGGGACAGGGGGCGATTGAACACTGAAGCTTTCTTT

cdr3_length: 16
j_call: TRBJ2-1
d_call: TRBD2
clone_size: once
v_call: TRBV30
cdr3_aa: CAWSVLGLAGYNEQFF
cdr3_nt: TGTGCCTGGAGTGTGCTGGGACTAGCGGGATACAATGAGCAGTTCTTC

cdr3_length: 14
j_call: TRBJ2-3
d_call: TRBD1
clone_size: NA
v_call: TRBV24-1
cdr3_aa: CATSGTGSSDTQYF
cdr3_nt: TGTGCCACCTCCGGGACAGGGTCATCGGATACGCAGTATTTT

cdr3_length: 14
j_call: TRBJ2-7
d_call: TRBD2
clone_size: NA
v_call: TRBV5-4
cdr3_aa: CASSIREVGWEQYF
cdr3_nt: TGTGCCAGCAGCATACGGGAGGTGGGTTGGGAGCAGTACTTC

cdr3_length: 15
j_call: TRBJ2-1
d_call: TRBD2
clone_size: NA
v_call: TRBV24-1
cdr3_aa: CATSPGLHFYNEQFF
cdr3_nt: TGTGCCACCAGCCCGGGACTACATTTCTACAATGAGCAGTTCTTC

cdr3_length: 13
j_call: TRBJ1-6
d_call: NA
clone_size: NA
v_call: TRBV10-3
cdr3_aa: CAISGRDNSPLHF
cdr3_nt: TGTGCCATCAGTGGACGGGATAATTCACCCCTCCACTTT